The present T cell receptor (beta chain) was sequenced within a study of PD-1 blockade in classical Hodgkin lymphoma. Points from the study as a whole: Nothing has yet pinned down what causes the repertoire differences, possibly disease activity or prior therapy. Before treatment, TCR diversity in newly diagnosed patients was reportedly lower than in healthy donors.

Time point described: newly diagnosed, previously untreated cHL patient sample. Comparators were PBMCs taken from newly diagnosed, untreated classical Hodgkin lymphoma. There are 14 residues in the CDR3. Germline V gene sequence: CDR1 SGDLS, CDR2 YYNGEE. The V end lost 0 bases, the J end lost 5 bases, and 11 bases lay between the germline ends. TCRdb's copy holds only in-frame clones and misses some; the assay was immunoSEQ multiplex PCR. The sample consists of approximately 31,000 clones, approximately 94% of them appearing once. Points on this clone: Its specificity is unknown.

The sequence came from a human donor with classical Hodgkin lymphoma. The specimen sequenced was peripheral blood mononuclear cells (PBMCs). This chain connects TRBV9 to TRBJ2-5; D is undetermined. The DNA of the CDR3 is TGTGCCAGCAGCGTAGATGGGTGGCGGGAGACCCAGTACTTC. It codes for CASSVDGWRETQYF.